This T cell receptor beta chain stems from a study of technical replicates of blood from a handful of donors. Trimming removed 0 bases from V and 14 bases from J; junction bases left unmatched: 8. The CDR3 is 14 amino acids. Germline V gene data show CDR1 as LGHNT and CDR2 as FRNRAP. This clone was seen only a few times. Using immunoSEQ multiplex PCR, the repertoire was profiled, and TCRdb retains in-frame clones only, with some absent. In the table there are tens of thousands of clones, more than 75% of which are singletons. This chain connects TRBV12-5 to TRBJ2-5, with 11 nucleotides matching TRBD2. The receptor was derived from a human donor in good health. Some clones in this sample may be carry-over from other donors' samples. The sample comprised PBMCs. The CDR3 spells CASGLVPPSGGHYF. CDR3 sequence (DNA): TGTGCTAGTGGTTTGGTACCGCCTAGCGGGGGGCACTACTTC.